This T cell receptor (beta chain) was found in a study of shared T cell receptors in the human thymus. The repertoire was sequenced with immunoSEQ multiplex PCR; TCRdb's copy has only in-frame clones and lacks some. The sample has almost 550,000 clones; about 84% are singletons. The V gene's germline CDR1 is SGHRS and CDR2 YFSETQ. The V segment lost 0 bases and the J segment 7 bases; nucleotides outside the gene matches: 12. The CDR3 covers 17 residues. In addition, the sample was reused for a study of human thymus T cells. That work adds: Unrelated people showed highly overlapping thymic repertoires, related research reported.

The sequenced sample consisted of thymocytes. This chain uses TRBV5-1 with TRBJ2-1; TRBD2 agrees at 8 bases. The clonotype originates from a boy under two years old with a congenital heart defect. The CDR3 here is CASSLVAPGLESNEQFF. The CDR3 nucleotides are TGCGCCAGCAGCTTGGTGGCTCCGGGACTAGAATCAAATGAGCAGTTCTTC.